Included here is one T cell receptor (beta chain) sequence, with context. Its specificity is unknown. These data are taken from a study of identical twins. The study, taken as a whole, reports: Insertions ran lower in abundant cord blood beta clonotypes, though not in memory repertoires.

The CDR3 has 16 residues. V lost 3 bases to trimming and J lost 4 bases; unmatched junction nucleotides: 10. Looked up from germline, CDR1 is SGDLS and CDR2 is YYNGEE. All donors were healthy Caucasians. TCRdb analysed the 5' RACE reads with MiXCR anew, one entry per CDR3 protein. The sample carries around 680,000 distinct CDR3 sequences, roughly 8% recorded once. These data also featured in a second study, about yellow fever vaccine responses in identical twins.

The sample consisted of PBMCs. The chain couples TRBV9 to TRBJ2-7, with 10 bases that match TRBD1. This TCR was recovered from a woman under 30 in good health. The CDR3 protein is CASSGKPGQGPYEQYF. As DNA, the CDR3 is TGTGCCAGCAGCGGTAAACCGGGACAGGGGCCGTACGAGCAGTACTTC.